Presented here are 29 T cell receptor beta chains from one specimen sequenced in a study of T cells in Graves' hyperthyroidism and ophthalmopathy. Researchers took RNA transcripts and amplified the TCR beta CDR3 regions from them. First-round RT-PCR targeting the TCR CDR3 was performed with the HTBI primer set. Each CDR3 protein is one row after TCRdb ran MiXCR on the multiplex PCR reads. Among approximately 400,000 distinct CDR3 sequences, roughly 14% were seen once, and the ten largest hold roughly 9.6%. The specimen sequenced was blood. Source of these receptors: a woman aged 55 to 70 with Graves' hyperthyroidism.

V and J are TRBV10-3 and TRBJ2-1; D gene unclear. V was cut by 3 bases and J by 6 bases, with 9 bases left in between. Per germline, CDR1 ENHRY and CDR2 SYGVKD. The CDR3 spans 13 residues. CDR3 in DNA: TGTGCCATCAGTGAAAGGGCAGGCAATGAGCAGTTCTTC. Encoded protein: CAISERAGNEQFF.

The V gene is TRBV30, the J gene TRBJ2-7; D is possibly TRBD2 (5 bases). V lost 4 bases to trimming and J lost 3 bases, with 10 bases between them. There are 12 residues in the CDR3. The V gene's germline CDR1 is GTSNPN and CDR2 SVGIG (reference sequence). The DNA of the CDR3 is TGTGCCTGGACTGTTCGGGGCTACGAGCAGTACTTC. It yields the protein CAWTVRGYEQYF.

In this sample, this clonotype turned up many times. CDR3 protein: CSARPAPGEAFF. The CDR3 DNA reads TGCAGTGCTAGGCCCGCCCCCGGAGAAGCTTTCTTT. The chain employs TRBV20-1 and TRBJ1-1; D uncertain. CDR3 length: 12 residues. Germline values: CDR1 DFQATT, CDR2 SNEGSKA (reference sequence). Trimming shortened V by 3 bases and J by 8 bases, and 13 bases separated the two germline ends.

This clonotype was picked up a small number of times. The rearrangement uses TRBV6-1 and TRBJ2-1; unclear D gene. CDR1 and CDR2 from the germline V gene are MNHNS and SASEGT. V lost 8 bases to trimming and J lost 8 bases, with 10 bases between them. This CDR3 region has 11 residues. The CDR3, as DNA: TGTGCCAGCGAGCTTTGGGATGAGCAGTTCTTC. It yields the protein CASELWDEQFF.

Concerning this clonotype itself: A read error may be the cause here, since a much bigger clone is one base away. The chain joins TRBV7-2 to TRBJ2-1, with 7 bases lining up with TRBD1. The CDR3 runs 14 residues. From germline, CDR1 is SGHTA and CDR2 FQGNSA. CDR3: CVSSITRDSNEQFF. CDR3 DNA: TGTGTCAGCAGCATCACTCGGGACAGCAATGAGCAGTTCTTC.

CDR3 region: CASSLTGTETQYF. For the CDR3, the DNA is TGTGCCAGCAGTCTGACAGGGACGGAGACCCAGTACTTC. The chain carries TRBV2 and TRBJ2-5; 7 bases map to TRBD1. The ends lost 5 bases at V and 5 bases at J; junction bases unmatched: 5. The CDR3 is 13 amino acids. Germline values: CDR1 SNHLY, CDR2 FYNNEI.

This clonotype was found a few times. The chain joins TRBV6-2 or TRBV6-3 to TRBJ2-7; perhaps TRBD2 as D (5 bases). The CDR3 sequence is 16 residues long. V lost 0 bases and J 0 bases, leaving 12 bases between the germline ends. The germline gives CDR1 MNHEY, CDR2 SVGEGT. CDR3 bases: TGTGCCAGCAGTTACTCGACCGGGGTGATCTCCTACGAGCAGTACTTC. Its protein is CASSYSTGVISYEQYF.

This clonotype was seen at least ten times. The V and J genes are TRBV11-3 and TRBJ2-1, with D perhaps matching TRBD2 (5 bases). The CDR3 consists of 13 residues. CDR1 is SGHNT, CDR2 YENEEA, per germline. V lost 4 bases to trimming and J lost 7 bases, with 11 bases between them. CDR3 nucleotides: TGTGCCAGCAGCTCCGTGTGGACTAATGAGCAGTTCTTC. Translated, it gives CASSSVWTNEQFF.

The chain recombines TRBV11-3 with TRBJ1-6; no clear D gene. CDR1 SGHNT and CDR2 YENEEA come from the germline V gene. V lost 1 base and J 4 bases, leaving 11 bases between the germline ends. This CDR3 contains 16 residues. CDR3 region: CASSLVGSPYNSPLHF. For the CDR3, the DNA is TGTGCCAGCAGCTTAGTTGGCAGCCCGTATAATTCACCCCTCCACTTT.

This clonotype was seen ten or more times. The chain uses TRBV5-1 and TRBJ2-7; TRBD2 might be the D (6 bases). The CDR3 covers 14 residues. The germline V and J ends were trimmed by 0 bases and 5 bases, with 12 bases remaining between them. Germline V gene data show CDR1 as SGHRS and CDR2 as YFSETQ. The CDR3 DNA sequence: TGCGCCAGCAGCTTGGCCGGGGGTGGGGACGAGCAGTACTTC. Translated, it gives CASSLAGGGDEQYF.

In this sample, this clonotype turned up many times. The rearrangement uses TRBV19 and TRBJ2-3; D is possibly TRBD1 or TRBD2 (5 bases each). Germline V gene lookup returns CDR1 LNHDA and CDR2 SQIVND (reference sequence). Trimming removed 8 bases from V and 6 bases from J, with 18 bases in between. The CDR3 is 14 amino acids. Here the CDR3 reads CASPGTGMKDTQYF. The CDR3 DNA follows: TGTGCCAGTCCGGGGACGGGGATGAAGGATACGCAGTATTTT.

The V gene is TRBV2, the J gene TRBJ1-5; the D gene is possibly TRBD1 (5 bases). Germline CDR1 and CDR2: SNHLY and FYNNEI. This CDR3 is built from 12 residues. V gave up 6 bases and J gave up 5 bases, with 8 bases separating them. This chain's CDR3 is CASRPRDQPQHF. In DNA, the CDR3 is TGTGCCAGCAGACCCAGGGATCAGCCCCAGCATTTT.

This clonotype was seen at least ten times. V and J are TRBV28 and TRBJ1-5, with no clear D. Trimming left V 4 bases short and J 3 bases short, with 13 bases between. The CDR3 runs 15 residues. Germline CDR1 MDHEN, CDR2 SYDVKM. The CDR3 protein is CASSSYSAFNQPQHF. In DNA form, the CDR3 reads TGTGCCAGCAGTTCCTACAGCGCCTTCAATCAGCCCCAGCATTTT.

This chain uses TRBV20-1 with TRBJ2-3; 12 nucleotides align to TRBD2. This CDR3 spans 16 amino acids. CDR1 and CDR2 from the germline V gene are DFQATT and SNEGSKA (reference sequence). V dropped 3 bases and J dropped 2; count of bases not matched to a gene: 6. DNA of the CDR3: TGCAGTGCTAGTCTGACTAGCGGGAGCGTCACAGATACGCAGTATTTT. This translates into CSASLTSGSVTDTQYF.

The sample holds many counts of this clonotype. The CDR3, as DNA: TGTGCCAGCAGTTACGACCCCACAGATACGCAGTATTTT. Its translation: CASSYDPTDTQYF. This chain joins TRBV6-5 and TRBJ2-3; D remains ambiguous. V lost 2 bases to trimming and J lost 2 bases, with 5 bases between them. The CDR3 length is 13 residues. Germline V gene lookup returns CDR1 MNHEY and CDR2 SVGAGI.

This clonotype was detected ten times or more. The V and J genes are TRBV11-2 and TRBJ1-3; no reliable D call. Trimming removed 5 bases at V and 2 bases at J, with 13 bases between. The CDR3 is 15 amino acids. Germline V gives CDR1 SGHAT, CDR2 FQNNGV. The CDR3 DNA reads TGTGCCAGCAGCCTCAGAGGTTTGGCTGGAAACACCATATATTTT. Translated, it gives CASSLRGLAGNTIYF.

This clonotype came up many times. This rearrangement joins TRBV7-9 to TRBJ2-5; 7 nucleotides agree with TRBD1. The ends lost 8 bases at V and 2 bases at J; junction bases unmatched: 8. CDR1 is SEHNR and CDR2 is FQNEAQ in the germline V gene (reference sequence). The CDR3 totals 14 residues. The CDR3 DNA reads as TGTGCCAGCTCCCTCACAGGGGTTCAAGAGACCCAGTACTTC. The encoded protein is CASSLTGVQETQYF.

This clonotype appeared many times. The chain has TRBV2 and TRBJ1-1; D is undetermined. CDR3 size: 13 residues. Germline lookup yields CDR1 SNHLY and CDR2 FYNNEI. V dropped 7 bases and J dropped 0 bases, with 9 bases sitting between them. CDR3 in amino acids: CASIGPMNTEAFF. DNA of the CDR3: TGTGCCAGCATCGGCCCTATGAACACTGAAGCTTTCTTT.

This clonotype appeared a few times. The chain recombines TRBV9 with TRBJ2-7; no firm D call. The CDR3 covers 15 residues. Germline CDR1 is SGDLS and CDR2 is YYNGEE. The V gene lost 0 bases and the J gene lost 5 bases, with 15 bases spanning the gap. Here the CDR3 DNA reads TGTGCCAGCAGCGTAGGGGCTAGTTCCCTTCACGAGCAGTACTTC. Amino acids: CASSVGASSLHEQYF.

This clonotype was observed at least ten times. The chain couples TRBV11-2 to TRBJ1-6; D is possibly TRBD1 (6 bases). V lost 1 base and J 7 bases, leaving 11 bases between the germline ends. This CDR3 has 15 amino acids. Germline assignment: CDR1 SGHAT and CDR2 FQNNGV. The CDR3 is CASSLGWTANSPLHF. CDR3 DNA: TGTGCCAGCAGCTTAGGGTGGACAGCGAATTCACCCCTCCACTTT.

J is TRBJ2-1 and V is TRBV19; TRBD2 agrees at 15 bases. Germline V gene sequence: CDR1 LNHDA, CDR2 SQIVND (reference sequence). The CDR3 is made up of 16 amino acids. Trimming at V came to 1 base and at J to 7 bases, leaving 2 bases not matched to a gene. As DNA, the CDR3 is TGTGCCAGTAGTATAGGGACTAGCGGGAGGGGTAATGAGCAGTTCTTC. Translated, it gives CASSIGTSGRGNEQFF.

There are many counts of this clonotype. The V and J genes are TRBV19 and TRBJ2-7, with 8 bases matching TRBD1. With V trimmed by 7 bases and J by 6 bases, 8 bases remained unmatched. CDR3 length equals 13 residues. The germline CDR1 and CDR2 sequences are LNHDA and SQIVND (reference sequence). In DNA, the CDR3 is TGTGCCAGTACCGCAGGACAGGGTGGCGAGCAGTACTTC. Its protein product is CASTAGQGGEQYF.

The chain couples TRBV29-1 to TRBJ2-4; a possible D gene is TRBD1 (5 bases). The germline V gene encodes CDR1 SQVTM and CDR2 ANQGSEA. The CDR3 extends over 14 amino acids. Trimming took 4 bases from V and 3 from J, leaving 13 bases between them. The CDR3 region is CSVVRGFDKNIQYF. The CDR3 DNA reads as TGCAGCGTTGTAAGGGGATTCGACAAAAACATTCAGTACTTC.

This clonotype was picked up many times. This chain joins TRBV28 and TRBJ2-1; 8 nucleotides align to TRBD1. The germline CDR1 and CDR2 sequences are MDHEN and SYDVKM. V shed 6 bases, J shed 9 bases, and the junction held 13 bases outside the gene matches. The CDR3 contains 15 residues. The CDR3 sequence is CASRPSGQGWGEQFF. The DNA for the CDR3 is TGTGCCAGCAGGCCGAGTGGACAGGGATGGGGTGAGCAGTTCTTC. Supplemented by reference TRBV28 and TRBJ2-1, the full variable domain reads DVKVTQSSRYLVKRTGEKVFLECVQDMDHENMFWYRQDPGLGLRLIYFSYDVKMKEKGDIPEGYSVSREKKERFSLILESASTNQTSMYLCASRPSGQGWGEQFFGPGTRLTVL.

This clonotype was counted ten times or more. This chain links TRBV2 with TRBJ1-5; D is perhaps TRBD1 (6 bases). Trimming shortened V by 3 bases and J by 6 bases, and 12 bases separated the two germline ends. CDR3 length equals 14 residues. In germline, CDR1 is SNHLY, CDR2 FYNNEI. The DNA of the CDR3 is TGTGCCAGCAGTGAGACTGGCAGGGGTCAGCCCCAGCATTTT. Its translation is CASSETGRGQPQHF. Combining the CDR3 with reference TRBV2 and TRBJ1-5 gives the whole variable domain EPEVTQTPSHQVTQMGQEVILRCVPISNHLYFYWYRQILGQKVEFLVSFYNNEISEKSEIFDDQFSVERPDGSNFTLKIRSTKLEDSAMYFCASSETGRGQPQHFGDGTRLSIL.

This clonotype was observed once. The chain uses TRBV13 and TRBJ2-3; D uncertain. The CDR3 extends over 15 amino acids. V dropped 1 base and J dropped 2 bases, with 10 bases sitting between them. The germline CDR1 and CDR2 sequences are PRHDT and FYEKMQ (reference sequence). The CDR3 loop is CASSLASGYTDTQYF. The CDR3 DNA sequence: TGTGCCAGCAGCTTAGCGTCAGGCTACACAGATACGCAGTATTTT.

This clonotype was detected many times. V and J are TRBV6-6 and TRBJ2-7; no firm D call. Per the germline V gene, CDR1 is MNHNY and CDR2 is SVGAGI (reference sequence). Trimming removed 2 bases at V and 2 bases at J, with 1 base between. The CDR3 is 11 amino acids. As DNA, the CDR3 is TGTGCCAGCAGTTACGCCTACGAGCAGTACTTC. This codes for CASSYAYEQYF.

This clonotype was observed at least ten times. The CDR3 region is CASSPRHSYEQYF. CDR3 bases: TGTGCCAGCAGTCCCAGACATTCCTACGAGCAGTACTTC. J is TRBJ2-7 and V is TRBV6-1; D remains ambiguous. The ends were cut back, 5 bases at V and 1 base at J, with 9 bases in the middle. This CDR3 has 13 amino acids. Germline-derived CDR1 and CDR2 are MNHNS and SASEGT.

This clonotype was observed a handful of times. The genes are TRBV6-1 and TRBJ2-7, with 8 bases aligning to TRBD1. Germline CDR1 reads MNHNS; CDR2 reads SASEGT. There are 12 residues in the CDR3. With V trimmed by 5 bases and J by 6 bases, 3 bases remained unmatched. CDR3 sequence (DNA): TGTGCCAGCAGTCCAGGGGGCCGCGAGCAGTACTTC. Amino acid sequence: CASSPGGREQYF.